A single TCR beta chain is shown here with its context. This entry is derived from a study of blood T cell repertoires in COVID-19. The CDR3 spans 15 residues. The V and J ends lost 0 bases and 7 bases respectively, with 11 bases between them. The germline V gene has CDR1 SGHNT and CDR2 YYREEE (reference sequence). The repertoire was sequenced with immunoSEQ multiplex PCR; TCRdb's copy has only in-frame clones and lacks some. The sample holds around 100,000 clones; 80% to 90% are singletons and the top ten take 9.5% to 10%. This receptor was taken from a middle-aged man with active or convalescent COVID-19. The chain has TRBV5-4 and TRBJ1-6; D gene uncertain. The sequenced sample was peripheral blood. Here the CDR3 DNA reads TGTGCCAGCAGCTTGGATGGAGGGAACAATTCACCCCTCCACTTT. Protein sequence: CASSLDGGNNSPLHF.